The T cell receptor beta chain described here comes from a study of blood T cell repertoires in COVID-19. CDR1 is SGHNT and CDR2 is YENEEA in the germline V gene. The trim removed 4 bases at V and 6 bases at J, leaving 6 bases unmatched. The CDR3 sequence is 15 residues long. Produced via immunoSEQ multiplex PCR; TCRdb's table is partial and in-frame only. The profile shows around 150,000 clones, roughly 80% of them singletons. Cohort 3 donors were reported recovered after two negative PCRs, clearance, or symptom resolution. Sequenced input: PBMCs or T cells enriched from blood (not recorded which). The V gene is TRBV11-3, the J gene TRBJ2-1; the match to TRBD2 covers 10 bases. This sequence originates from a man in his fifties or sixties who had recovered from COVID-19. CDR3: CASSSAGGLVNEQFF. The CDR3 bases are TGTGCCAGCAGCTCAGCGGGGGGGCTGGTCAATGAGCAGTTCTTC.